Below are 29 T cell receptor beta chains sequenced from a single sample in a study of blood T cell repertoires in COVID-19. Method: immunoSEQ multiplex PCR; TCRdb's copy keeps in-frame clones and lacks some. The sample shows about 140,000 clones, about 82% of them seen only once. Sequencing input: peripheral blood. The receptor source for this set is a woman aged 60-70 years with acute or convalescent COVID-19.

V usage is TRBV9 and J usage is TRBJ1-6, with D perhaps TRBD1 (6 bases). Germline loops: CDR1 SGDLS, CDR2 YYNGEE. The CDR3 extends over 16 amino acids. Trimming pared 3 bases from V and 9 bases from J, leaving 19 bases between. The CDR3 here is CASSADLQGRGSPLHF. CDR3 sequence (DNA): TGTGCCAGCAGCGCCGACTTACAGGGCAGGGGTTCACCCCTCCACTTT.

V usage is TRBV4-1 and J usage is TRBJ1-2; D is possibly TRBD1 (5 bases). Germline V gives CDR1 MGHRA, CDR2 YSYEKL. The CDR3 sequence is 16 residues long. Deletions cut 0 bases from V and 0 bases from J, with 11 bases between. The CDR3 DNA sequence: TGCGCCAGCAGCCAAGATATCAGGGCGGCTAACTATGGCTACACCTTC. This codes for CASSQDIRAANYGYTF.

This clone was counted only a few times. The chain joins TRBV7-9 to TRBJ2-5; 9 bases align to TRBD1. The CDR3 is 15 amino acids. V shed 5 bases, J shed 5 bases, and the junction held 9 bases outside the gene matches. Looked up from germline, CDR1 is SEHNR and CDR2 is FQNEAQ (reference sequence). The DNA for the CDR3 is TGTGCCAGCAGCACCGGGACAGGGAATGTTGAGACCCAGTACTTC. Its protein product is CASSTGTGNVETQYF.

The V and J genes are TRBV19 and TRBJ2-2, with TRBD1 matching over 8 bases. The CDR3 has 16 residues. The V and J ends lost 7 bases and 3 bases, in that order; junction bases with no gene match: 10. Germline CDR1 is LNHDA and CDR2 is SQIVND (reference sequence). CDR3 in amino acids: CASKGGTGAYTGELFF. The CDR3 nucleotides read TGTGCCAGTAAAGGGGGGACAGGAGCCTACACCGGGGAGCTGTTTTTT.

The rearrangement uses TRBV7-3 and TRBJ2-2; 10 bases line up with TRBD1. The CDR3 covers 16 residues. J lost 3 bases, V lost 5 bases, and 6 bases had no gene match. The germline V gene has CDR1 SGHTA and CDR2 FQGTGA. For the CDR3, the DNA is TGTGCCAGCAGCAAGGGGGGACAGGGGTACACCGGGGAGCTGTTTTTT. Translation: CASSKGGQGYTGELFF.

The J gene is TRBJ1-6, the V gene TRBV7-3; D is unclear. Trimming left V 4 bases short and J 8 bases short, with 9 bases between. The CDR3 runs to 13 residues. In germline, CDR1 is SGHTA, CDR2 FQGTGA. CDR3: CASSYELDSPLHF. CDR3 bases: TGTGCCAGCAGCTATGAGCTAGATTCACCCCTCCACTTT.

For the CDR3, the DNA is TGTGCCAGCAGCTTAGAGAGGCCGAACATTCAGTACTTC. Amino acid sequence: CASSLERPNIQYF. The rearrangement uses TRBV11-3 and TRBJ2-4, with D unresolved. This CDR3 is 13 amino acids long. V was trimmed by 0 bases and J by 7 bases, leaving 7 bases between them. Germline V CDR1 and CDR2: SGHNT, YENEEA.

V usage is TRBV3-1 (or the pseudogene TRBV3-2) and J usage is TRBJ2-7; TRBD2 aligns across 7 bases. The CDR3 contains 14 residues. Germline CDR1 LGHDT, CDR2 YNNKEL (reference sequence). With 4 bases clipped from V and 2 bases from J, the junction kept 5 bases outside the gene matches. In nucleotides, the CDR3 is TGTGCCAGCAGCCTCCTGGCGGGGGCCTACGAGCAGTACTTC. It codes for CASSLLAGAYEQYF.

The chain recombines TRBV30 with TRBJ1-5, with 12 bases aligning to TRBD1. The CDR3 is 12 residues long. Per the germline V gene, CDR1 is GTSNPN and CDR2 is SVGIG (reference sequence). V lost 5 bases to trimming and J lost 13 bases; unmatched junction nucleotides: 6. In DNA form, the CDR3 reads TGTGCCTGGGGGGACAGGGGGCTATCTCAGCATTTT. Its translation: CAWGDRGLSQHF.

The chain is built from TRBV7-9 and TRBJ2-3; D is undetermined. Germline CDR1 is SEHNR and CDR2 is FQNEAQ (reference sequence). This CDR3 is 12 amino acids long. V was trimmed by 5 bases and J by 8 bases, leaving 11 bases between them. In nucleotides, the CDR3 is TGTGCCAGCAGCCACCCGGTCGGTACGCAGTATTTT. Encoded protein: CASSHPVGTQYF.

The chain recombines TRBV28 with TRBJ1-5; maybe TRBD1 (6 bases). Trimming pared 6 bases from V and 2 bases from J, leaving 23 bases between. The V gene's germline CDR1 is MDHEN and CDR2 SYDVKM. CDR3 length equals 18 residues. The DNA for the CDR3 is TGTGCCAGCAGCCCCACCCGGACAGCATTTATCGGCAATCAGCCCCAGCATTTT. Encoded protein: CASSPTRTAFIGNQPQHF.

This rearrangement joins TRBV18 to TRBJ2-7, with D tentatively TRBD2 (6 bases). CDR3 length: 13 residues. The germline gives CDR1 KGHSH, CDR2 LQKENI. Between the trimmed V and J ends, which lost 2 bases and 2 bases, there was a span of 7 bases. The CDR3 DNA follows: TGTGCCAGCTCACCAGGGGGGACCTACGAGCAGTACTTC. Amino acids: CASSPGGTYEQYF.

This clone was detected once. The chain joins TRBV11-3 to TRBJ2-5; possibly TRBD2 for D (5 bases). V was shortened by 2 bases and J by 0 bases, with 16 bases between the two germline ends. Germline V gene data show CDR1 as SGHNT and CDR2 as YENEEA. This CDR3 spans 17 amino acids. CDR3 nucleotide sequence: TGTGCCAGCAGCTTAAATTTCCGGGGATCGTACCAAGAGACCCAGTACTTC. As protein: CASSLNFRGSYQETQYF.

The rearrangement uses TRBV5-1 and TRBJ2-3; the D gene is possibly TRBD2 (5 bases). Germline V CDR1 and CDR2: SGHRS, YFSETQ. This CDR3 has 14 residues. V lost 2 bases, J lost 6 bases, and 13 bases lay in between. In nucleotides, the CDR3 is TGCGCCAGCAGCTTCGTGGGTCCGGGGGATACGCAGTATTTT. Its protein product is CASSFVGPGDTQYF.

The chain has TRBV27 and TRBJ2-7; 11 nucleotides line up with TRBD1. This CDR3 spans 15 amino acids. Trimming at V came to 3 bases and at J to 6 bases, leaving 7 bases not matched to a gene. Germline V CDR1 and CDR2: MNHEY, SMNVEV (reference sequence). DNA of the CDR3: TGTGCCAGCAGTTTTTCCGGGACAGGGGGTTTCGAGCAGTACTTC. Protein: CASSFSGTGGFEQYF.

The V call is TRBV9, the J call TRBJ2-5, with 7 bases aligning to TRBD1. The CDR3 consists of 15 residues. Germline V gene lookup returns CDR1 SGDLS and CDR2 YYNGEE. The junction had 11 bases not matched to a gene; V was cut back by 4 bases and J by 5 bases. The CDR3 DNA is TGTGCCAGCAGCCCTCGGACAGGTCTGGGGGAGACCCAGTACTTC. Its translation: CASSPRTGLGETQYF.

This clone was counted once. The J gene is TRBJ1-6, the V gene TRBV27, with 8 nucleotides matching TRBD1. CDR1 and CDR2 (germline): MNHEY, SMNVEV (reference sequence). CDR3 length: 15 residues. J lost 7 bases, V lost 3 bases, and 5 bases had no gene match. CDR3 region: CASSFGRQGNSPLHF. In nucleotides, the CDR3 is TGTGCCAGCAGTTTCGGGAGACAGGGGAATTCACCCCTCCACTTT.

The chain combines TRBV5-1 with TRBJ1-1; D is perhaps TRBD1 (5 bases). Germline lookup yields CDR1 SGHRS and CDR2 YFSETQ. This CDR3 spans 13 amino acids. The V end lost 0 bases, the J end lost 5 bases, and 8 bases lay between the germline ends. The CDR3, as DNA: TGCGCCAGCAGCTTGGAGGGGTGGACTGAAGCTTTCTTT. It specifies CASSLEGWTEAFF. Together with reference TRBV5-1 and TRBJ1-1, the CDR3 gives the full variable domain: KAGVTQTPRYLIKTRGQQVTLSCSPISGHRSVSWYQQTPGQGLQFLFEYFSETQRNKGNFPGRFSGRQFSNSRSEMNVSTLELGDSALYLCASSLEGWTEAFFGQGTRLTVV.

The chain joins TRBV5-6 to TRBJ2-7; maybe TRBD1 (5 bases). The ends were cut back, 5 bases at V and 1 base at J, with 10 bases in the middle. The CDR3 has 13 amino acids. In germline, CDR1 is SGHDT, CDR2 YYEEEE. The DNA of the CDR3 is TGTGCCAGCAGGCCCACAGGTTCCTACGAGCAGTACTTC. Translated, it gives CASRPTGSYEQYF.

This rearrangement joins TRBV24-1 to TRBJ2-1, with 10 bases matching TRBD2. The CDR3 extends over 15 amino acids. V lost 2 bases and J lost 8; bases outside the gene matches: 5. Germline V gene lookup returns CDR1 KGHDR and CDR2 SFDVKD. The CDR3 protein is CATSDSRLAGDEQFF. CDR3 sequence (DNA): TGTGCCACCAGTGATTCCCGTCTAGCGGGGGATGAGCAGTTCTTC.

This chain joins TRBV27 and TRBJ2-7; a weak D match, TRBD1 (6 bases). Deletions cut 7 bases from V and 6 bases from J, with 19 bases between. Germline V gives CDR1 MNHEY, CDR2 SMNVEV (reference sequence). This CDR3 comprises 14 residues. The CDR3 DNA is TGTGCCAGCAACTCAGGGGCTCTGAGGGCCGAGCAGTACTTC. Its translation is CASNSGALRAEQYF.

The chain carries TRBV18 and TRBJ1-4, with TRBD1 as a possible D gene (5 bases). The V gene's germline CDR1 is KGHSH and CDR2 LQKENI. The CDR3 contains 15 residues. The germline V and J ends were trimmed by 0 bases and 9 bases, with 14 bases remaining between them. CDR3 bases: TGTGCCAGCTCACCACCCTTAGGGGAGGGGAAAAAACTGTTTTTT. Its translation is CASSPPLGEGKKLFF.

This clone showed up just a few times. This chain links TRBV7-2 with TRBJ1-6; D is unclear. CDR3 length: 12 residues. CDR1 and CDR2 from the germline V gene are SGHTA and FQGNSA. V shed 2 bases and J shed 10 bases, with 6 bases lying between them. The CDR3 reads CASSLPGSPLHF. CDR3 nucleotides: TGTGCCAGCAGCTTACCGGGGTCACCCCTCCACTTT.

This clone is a singleton in its sample. V gene TRBV5-5 combines with J gene TRBJ2-3, with 12 bases fitting TRBD2. Germline CDR1 reads SGHKS; CDR2 reads YYEKEE (reference sequence). J was trimmed by 0 bases and V by 0 bases; bases with no gene match: 5. This CDR3 is 18 amino acids long. Here the CDR3 DNA reads TGTGCCAGCAGCTTGGGGAGACTAGCGGGGGTCAGCACAGATACGCAGTATTTT. This translates into CASSLGRLAGVSTDTQYF.

V usage is TRBV3-1 (or the pseudogene TRBV3-2) and J usage is TRBJ1-2; tentative D call: TRBD1 (5 bases). CDR3 length: 14 amino acids. The germline V gene has CDR1 LGHDT and CDR2 YNNKEL (reference sequence). Between the trimmed V and J ends, which lost 1 base and 5 bases, there was a span of 11 bases. The chain's CDR3 is CASSQGAGPYGYTF. CDR3 in DNA: TGTGCCAGCAGCCAAGGTGCAGGGCCGTATGGCTACACCTTC.

The V call is TRBV7-3, the J call TRBJ2-7; TRBD2 matches at 14 bases. Germline V gene sequence: CDR1 SGHTA, CDR2 FQGTGA. V shed 5 bases and J 2 bases; nucleotides not matched to a gene: 14. CDR3 length: 19 amino acids. The CDR3 spells CASSLVGTSGSISPYEQYF. DNA for the CDR3: TGTGCCAGCAGCCTGGTCGGGACTAGCGGGAGTATTTCGCCCTACGAGCAGTACTTC.

The chain recombines TRBV6-5 with TRBJ2-7; 8 nucleotides align to TRBD1. The V and J ends lost 6 bases and 3 bases, in that order; junction bases with no gene match: 10. CDR3 length: 15 residues. Germline V gene data show CDR1 as MNHEY and CDR2 as SVGAGI. The CDR3 nucleotides are TGTGCCAGCAGCCCGGACAGGGTCAGGAACTACGAGCAGTACTTC. Its translation is CASSPDRVRNYEQYF.

The V call is TRBV2, the J call TRBJ2-2; 7 bases match TRBD1. CDR3 length: 14 residues. The germline V gene has CDR1 SNHLY and CDR2 FYNNEI. V dropped 8 bases and J dropped 5; count of bases not matched to a gene: 8. The CDR3 here is CASERATGTGELFF. The DNA for the CDR3 is TGTGCCAGCGAGAGAGCGACAGGGACCGGGGAGCTGTTTTTT.

This chain uses TRBV7-9 with TRBJ2-2; D gene uncertain. This CDR3 comprises 16 residues. Germline CDR1 is SEHNR and CDR2 is FQNEAQ (reference sequence). The V gene lost 3 bases and the J gene lost 0 bases, with 11 bases spanning the gap. Here the CDR3 DNA reads TGTGCCAGCAGCTTCTCCCCAAGCTCGAACACCGGGGAGCTGTTTTTT. Its translation: CASSFSPSSNTGELFF.